Shown below are 12 T cell receptor beta chains from a single sample sequenced in a study of siplizumab effects on memory and regulatory T cells. The data were produced by immunoSEQ multiplex PCR, yet TCRdb's version contains in-frame clones alone and is incomplete. This repertoire shows approximately 60,000 clones, 79% found once; its top ten account for approximately 0.4%. Sequencing input: memory CD4+ T cells sorted from blood. The receptor set was obtained from a human donor in good health.

The chain joins TRBV10-3 to TRBJ2-7; tentative D call: TRBD1 (5 bases). CDR3 size: 15 residues. CDR1 and CDR2 (germline): ENHRY, SYGVKD. Trimming took 0 bases from V and 6 from J, leaving 15 bases between them. The CDR3 is CAISESNGRVPEQYF. The CDR3 nucleotides are TGTGCCATCAGTGAGTCGAATGGCAGGGTGCCCGAGCAGTACTTC.

This clone occurred a few times. The chain carries TRBV18 and TRBJ2-3, with D perhaps matching TRBD1 (5 bases). Trimming cost V 6 bases and J 2 bases, with 21 bases left between them. CDR3 size: 17 residues. Germline V lookup: CDR1 KGHSH, CDR2 LQKENI. The CDR3: CASSQAGTGLHTDTQYF. CDR3 DNA sequence: TGTGCCAGCTCCCAGGCAGGAACAGGCCTTCACACAGATACGCAGTATTTT.

The chain is built from TRBV28 and TRBJ2-7; weak D call: TRBD2 (6 bases). Looked up from germline, CDR1 is MDHEN and CDR2 is SYDVKM. The CDR3 loop spans 13 amino acids. V gave up 4 bases and J gave up 6 bases, with 13 bases separating them. The CDR3 DNA sequence: TGTGCCAGCAGTTCCAGGAGGGAAACCGAGCAGTACTTC. It encodes CASSSRRETEQYF.

The chain couples TRBV5-1 to TRBJ2-3, with TRBD2 matching over 12 bases. This CDR3 is 18 amino acids long. Unmatched junction bases numbered 5, after V lost 0 bases and J lost 0 bases. Germline V gene lookup returns CDR1 SGHRS and CDR2 YFSETQ. The CDR3 region is CASSLGLAGVTSTDTQYF. The DNA of the CDR3 is TGCGCCAGCAGCTTGGGACTAGCGGGGGTTACTAGCACAGATACGCAGTATTTT.

The V and J genes are TRBV5-6 and TRBJ1-6, with 7 nucleotides matching TRBD1. The CDR3 has 14 amino acids. V shed 2 bases and J 10 bases; nucleotides not matched to a gene: 6. The V gene's germline CDR1 is SGHDT and CDR2 YYEEEE. This CDR3 is CASSFLGGPSPLHF. The CDR3 coding sequence is TGTGCCAGCAGCTTTTTAGGGGGCCCCTCACCCCTCCACTTT. Filled out from reference TRBV5-6 and TRBJ1-6, the complete variable domain reads DAGVTQSPTHLIKTRGQQVTLRCSPKSGHDTVSWYQQALGQGPQFIFQYYEEEERQRGNFPDRFSGHQFPNYSSELNVNALLLGDSALYLCASSFLGGPSPLHFGNGTRLTVT.

V and J are TRBV2 and TRBJ2-1, with TRBD2 identical over 10 bases. With V trimmed by 7 bases and J by 9 bases, 9 bases remained unmatched. The CDR3 covers 14 residues. Germline V gives CDR1 SNHLY, CDR2 FYNNEI. CDR3 bases: TGTGCCAGCAATACAGCGGGGGGGCCTGGTGAGCAGTTCTTC. Translation gives CASNTAGGPGEQFF.

The genes are TRBV19 and TRBJ1-1; TRBD1 might be the D (5 bases). Trimming took off 2 bases at V and 5 bases at J, with 9 bases between the two ends. Germline CDR1 reads LNHDA; CDR2 reads SQIVND (reference sequence). This CDR3 comprises 13 residues. The CDR3: CASSIRGVTEAFF. Here the CDR3 DNA reads TGTGCCAGTAGTATAAGAGGGGTGACTGAAGCTTTCTTT.

The gene calls are TRBV5-1 and TRBJ1-2; 10 bases align to TRBD1. The V segment lost 0 bases and the J segment 5 bases; nucleotides outside the gene matches: 10. Germline loops: CDR1 SGHRS, CDR2 YFSETQ. The CDR3 runs 17 residues. CDR3 residues: CASSLGRTGTGDYGYTF. The CDR3 nucleotides read TGCGCCAGCAGCTTGGGTAGGACCGGGACAGGGGATTATGGCTACACCTTC. The full variable domain, completed using reference TRBV5-1 and TRBJ1-2, is KAGVTQTPRYLIKTRGQQVTLSCSPISGHRSVSWYQQTPGQGLQFLFEYFSETQRNKGNFPGRFSGRQFSNSRSEMNVSTLELGDSALYLCASSLGRTGTGDYGYTFGSGTRLTVV.

The genes are TRBV6-1 and TRBJ2-7, with a tentative D call TRBD1 (5 bases). CDR1 and CDR2 (germline): MNHNS, SASEGT. This CDR3 has 15 residues. Trimming took off 4 bases at V and 3 bases at J, with 16 bases between the two ends. CDR3 nucleotides: TGTGCCAGCAGTGTAGGGGTCAGCTCCGGCTACGAGCAGTACTTC. It is translated as CASSVGVSSGYEQYF.

V and J are TRBV4-2 and TRBJ1-1, with D maybe TRBD1 (5 bases). Germline CDR1 reads LGHNA; CDR2 reads YNFKEQ. Trimming removed 3 bases from V and 1 base from J, with 12 bases in between. This CDR3 has 15 residues. This CDR3 is CASSQRGMGNTEAFF. The DNA for the CDR3 is TGTGCCAGCAGCCAGAGGGGAATGGGGAACACTGAAGCTTTCTTT.

The gene calls are TRBV2 and TRBJ2-3; 8 bases align to TRBD2. This CDR3 region has 15 residues. Trimming took 7 bases from V and 2 from J; bases not matched to a gene: 8. Germline V gene data show CDR1 as SNHLY and CDR2 as FYNNEI. In DNA form, the CDR3 reads TGTGCCAGCACTCGACTAGCGAGTAACACAGATACGCAGTATTTT. Translating it yields CASTRLASNTDTQYF. The full variable domain, its missing parts supplied by reference TRBV2 and TRBJ2-3, is EPEVTQTPSHQVTQMGQEVILRCVPISNHLYFYWYRQILGQKVEFLVSFYNNEISEKSEIFDDQFSVERPDGSNFTLKIRSTKLEDSAMYFCASTRLASNTDTQYFGPGTRLTVL.

This rearrangement joins TRBV7-2 to TRBJ2-7, with D uncertain. Germline V gene data show CDR1 as SGHTA and CDR2 as FQGNSA. The CDR3 consists of 13 residues. Trimming removed 3 bases from V and 4 bases from J, with 10 bases in between. CDR3 sequence reads: CASSFVGLYEQYF. The CDR3 DNA sequence: TGTGCCAGCAGCTTCGTGGGCCTATACGAGCAGTACTTC.